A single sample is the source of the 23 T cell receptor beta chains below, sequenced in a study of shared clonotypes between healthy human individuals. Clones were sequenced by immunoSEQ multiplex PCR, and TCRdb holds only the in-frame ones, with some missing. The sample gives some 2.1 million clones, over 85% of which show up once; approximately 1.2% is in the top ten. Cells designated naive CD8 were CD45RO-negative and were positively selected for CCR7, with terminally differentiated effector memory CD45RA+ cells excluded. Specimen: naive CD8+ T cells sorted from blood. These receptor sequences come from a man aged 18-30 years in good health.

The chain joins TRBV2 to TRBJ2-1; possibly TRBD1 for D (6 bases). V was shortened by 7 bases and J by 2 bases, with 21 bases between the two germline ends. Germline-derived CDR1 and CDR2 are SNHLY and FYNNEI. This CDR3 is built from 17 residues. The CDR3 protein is CASTEQALQGPYNEQFF. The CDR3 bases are TGTGCCAGCACCGAGCAAGCGTTACAGGGTCCCTACAATGAGCAGTTCTTC.

The CDR3 protein is CAWTHGEGGSPLHF. The CDR3 DNA sequence: TGTGCCTGGACCCACGGTGAAGGGGGTTCACCCCTCCACTTT. The chain couples TRBV30 to TRBJ1-6; TRBD1 might be the D (6 bases). V was trimmed by 4 bases and J by 9 bases, leaving 16 bases between them. The CDR3 contains 14 residues. Looked up from germline, CDR1 is GTSNPN and CDR2 is SVGIG (reference sequence).

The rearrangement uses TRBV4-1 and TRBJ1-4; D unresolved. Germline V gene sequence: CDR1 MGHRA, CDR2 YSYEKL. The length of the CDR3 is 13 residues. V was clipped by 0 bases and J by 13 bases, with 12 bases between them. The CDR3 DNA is TGCGCCAGCAGCCAAGAGGACCTCGGAGGACTGTTTTTT. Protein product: CASSQEDLGGLFF.

The CDR3 DNA reads as TGTGCCAGCAGCTTGTCCGGACAGGGCAATGAGCAGTTCTTC. This sequence encodes CASSLSGQGNEQFF. This sequence joins TRBV5-4 and TRBJ2-1; 8 positions match TRBD1. Germline CDR1 and CDR2: SGHNT and YYREEE (reference sequence). The CDR3 is made up of 14 amino acids. J was trimmed by 6 bases and V by 1 base; bases with no gene match: 3. Together with reference TRBV5-4 and TRBJ2-1, the CDR3 gives the full variable domain: ETGVTQSPTHLIKTRGQQVTLRCSSQSGHNTVSWYQQALGQGPQFIFQYYREEENGRGNFPPRFSGLQFPNYSSELNVNALELDDSALYLCASSLSGQGNEQFFGPGTRLTVL.

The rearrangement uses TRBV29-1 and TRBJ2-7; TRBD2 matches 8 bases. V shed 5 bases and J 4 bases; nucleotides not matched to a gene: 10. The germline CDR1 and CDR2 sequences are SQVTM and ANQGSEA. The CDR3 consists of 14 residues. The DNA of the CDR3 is TGCAGCGTTTCGACCGGGGGGGTAGGATACGAGCAGTACTTC. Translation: CSVSTGGVGYEQYF.

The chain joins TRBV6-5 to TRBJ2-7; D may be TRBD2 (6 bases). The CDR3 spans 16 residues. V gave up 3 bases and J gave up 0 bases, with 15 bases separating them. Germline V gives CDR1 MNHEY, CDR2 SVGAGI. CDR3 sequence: CASSYGVAANSYEQYF. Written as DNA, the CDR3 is TGTGCCAGCAGTTATGGGGTAGCGGCAAACTCCTACGAGCAGTACTTC.

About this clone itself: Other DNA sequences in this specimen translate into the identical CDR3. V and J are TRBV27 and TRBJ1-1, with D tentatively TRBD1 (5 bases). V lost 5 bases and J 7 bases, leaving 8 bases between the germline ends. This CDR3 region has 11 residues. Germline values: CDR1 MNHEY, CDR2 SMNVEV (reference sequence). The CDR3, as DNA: TGTGCCAGCAGTCCCGGGGGTGAAGCTTTCTTT. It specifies CASSPGGEAFF.

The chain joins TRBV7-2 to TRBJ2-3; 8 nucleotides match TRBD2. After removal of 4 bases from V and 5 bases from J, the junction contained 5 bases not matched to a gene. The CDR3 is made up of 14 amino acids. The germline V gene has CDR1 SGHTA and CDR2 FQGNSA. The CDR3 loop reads CASSWGLGEDTQYF. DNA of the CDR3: TGTGCCAGCAGCTGGGGACTAGGGGAAGATACGCAGTATTTT.

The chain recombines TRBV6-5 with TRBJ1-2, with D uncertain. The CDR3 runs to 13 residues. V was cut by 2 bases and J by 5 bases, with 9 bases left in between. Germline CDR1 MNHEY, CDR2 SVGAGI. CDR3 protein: CASSYAHRYGYTF. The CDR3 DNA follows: TGTGCCAGCAGTTACGCCCACAGATATGGCTACACCTTC.

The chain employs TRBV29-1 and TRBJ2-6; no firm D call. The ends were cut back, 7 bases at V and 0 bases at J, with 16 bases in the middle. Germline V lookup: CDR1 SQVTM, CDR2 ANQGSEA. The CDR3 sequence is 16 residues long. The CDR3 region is CSATYPIGSGANVLTF. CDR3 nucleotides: TGCAGCGCCACCTACCCCATCGGCTCTGGGGCCAACGTCCTGACTTTC.

CDR3 protein: CSGSQGSYEQYF. The CDR3 nucleotides are TGCAGTGGTTCGCAGGGGTCCTACGAGCAGTACTTC. This sequence joins TRBV29-1 and TRBJ2-7, with a tentative D call TRBD1 (6 bases). CDR3 length: 12 amino acids. Germline V gene data show CDR1 as SQVTM and CDR2 as ANQGSEA.

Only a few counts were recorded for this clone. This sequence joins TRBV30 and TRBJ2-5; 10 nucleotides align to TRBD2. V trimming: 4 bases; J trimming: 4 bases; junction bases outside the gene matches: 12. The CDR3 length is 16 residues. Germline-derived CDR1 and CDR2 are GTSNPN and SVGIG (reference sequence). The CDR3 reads CAWTSIAGGRVETQYF. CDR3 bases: TGTGCCTGGACCTCAATAGCGGGGGGACGAGTAGAGACCCAGTACTTC. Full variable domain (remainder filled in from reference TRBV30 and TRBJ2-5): SQTIHQWPATLVQPVGSPLSLECTVEGTSNPNLYWYRQAAGRGLQLLFYSVGIGQISSEVPQNLSASRPQDRQFILSSKKLLLSDSGFYLCAWTSIAGGRVETQYFGPGTRLLVL.

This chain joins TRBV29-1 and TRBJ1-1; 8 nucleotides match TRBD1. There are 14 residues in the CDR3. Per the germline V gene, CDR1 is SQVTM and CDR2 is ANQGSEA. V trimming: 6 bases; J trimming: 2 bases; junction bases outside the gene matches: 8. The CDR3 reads CSVWTGQGNTEAFF. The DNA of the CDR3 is TGCAGCGTCTGGACAGGGCAGGGCAACACTGAAGCTTTCTTT.

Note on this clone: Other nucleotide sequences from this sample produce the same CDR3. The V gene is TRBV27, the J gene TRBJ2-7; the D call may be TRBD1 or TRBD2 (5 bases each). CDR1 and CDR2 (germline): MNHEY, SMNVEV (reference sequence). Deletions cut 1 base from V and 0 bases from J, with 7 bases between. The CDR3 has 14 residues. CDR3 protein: CASSLWGPSYEQYF. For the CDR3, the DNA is TGTGCCAGCAGTTTATGGGGACCCTCCTACGAGCAGTACTTC.

The CDR3 spells CASSSPGPRTEQYF. In DNA, the CDR3 is TGTGCCAGCAGCTCCCCGGGACCTCGCACCGAGCAGTACTTC. The chain couples TRBV7-9 to TRBJ2-7; the D call may be TRBD1 or TRBD2 (5 bases each). CDR3 size: 14 residues. The germline gives CDR1 SEHNR, CDR2 FQNEAQ (reference sequence). V was cut by 4 bases and J by 6 bases, with 16 bases left in between. The complete variable domain, with remaining parts taken from reference TRBV7-9 and TRBJ2-7, reads DTGVSQNPRHKITKRGQNVTFRCDPISEHNRLYWYRQTLGQGPEFLTYFQNEAQLEKSRLLSDRFSAERPKGSFSTLEIQRTEQGDSAMYLCASSSPGPRTEQYFGPGTRLTVT.

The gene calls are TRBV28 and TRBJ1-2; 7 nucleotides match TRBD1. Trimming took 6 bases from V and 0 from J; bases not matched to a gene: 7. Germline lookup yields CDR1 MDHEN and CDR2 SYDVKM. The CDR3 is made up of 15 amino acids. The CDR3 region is CASRDRDSANYGYTF. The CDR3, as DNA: TGTGCCAGCAGGGATAGGGACAGCGCTAACTATGGCTACACCTTC.

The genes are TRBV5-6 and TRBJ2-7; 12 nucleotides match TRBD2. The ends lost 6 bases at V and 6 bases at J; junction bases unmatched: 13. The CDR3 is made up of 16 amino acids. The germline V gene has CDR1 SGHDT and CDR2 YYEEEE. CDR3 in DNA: TGTGCCAGCATACCGGGACTAGCGGGCTCATGGGGCGAGCAGTACTTC. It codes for CASIPGLAGSWGEQYF.

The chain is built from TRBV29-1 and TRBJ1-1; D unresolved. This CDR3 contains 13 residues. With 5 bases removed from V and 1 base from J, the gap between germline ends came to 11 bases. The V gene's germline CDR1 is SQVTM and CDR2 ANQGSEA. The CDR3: CSVLWAGNTEAFF. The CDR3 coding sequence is TGCAGCGTTCTATGGGCCGGGAACACTGAAGCTTTCTTT.

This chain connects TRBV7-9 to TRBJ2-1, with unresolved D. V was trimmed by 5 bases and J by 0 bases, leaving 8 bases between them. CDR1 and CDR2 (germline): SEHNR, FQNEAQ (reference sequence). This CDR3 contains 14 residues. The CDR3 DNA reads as TGTGCCAGCAGCCACGATAGCTCCTACAATGAGCAGTTCTTC. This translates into CASSHDSSYNEQFF.

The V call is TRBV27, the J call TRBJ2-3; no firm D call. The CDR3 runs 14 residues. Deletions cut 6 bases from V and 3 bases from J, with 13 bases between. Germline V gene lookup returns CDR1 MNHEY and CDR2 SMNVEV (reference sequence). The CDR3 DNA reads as TGTGCCAGCAGCTCGACGCCTGGGACAGATACGCAGTATTTT. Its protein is CASSSTPGTDTQYF.

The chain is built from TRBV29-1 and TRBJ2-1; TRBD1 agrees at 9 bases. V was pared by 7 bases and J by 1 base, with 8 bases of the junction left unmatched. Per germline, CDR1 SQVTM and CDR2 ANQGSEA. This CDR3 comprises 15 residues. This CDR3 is CSGNTGGLSYNEQFF. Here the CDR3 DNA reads TGCAGCGGGAATACAGGGGGCTTATCCTACAATGAGCAGTTCTTC.

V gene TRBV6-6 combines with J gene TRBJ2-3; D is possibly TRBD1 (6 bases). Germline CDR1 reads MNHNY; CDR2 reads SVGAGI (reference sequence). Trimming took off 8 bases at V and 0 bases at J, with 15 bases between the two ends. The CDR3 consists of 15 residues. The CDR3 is CASSRGTTSTDTQYF. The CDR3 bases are TGTGCCAGCTCTCGAGGGACAACTAGCACAGATACGCAGTATTTT.

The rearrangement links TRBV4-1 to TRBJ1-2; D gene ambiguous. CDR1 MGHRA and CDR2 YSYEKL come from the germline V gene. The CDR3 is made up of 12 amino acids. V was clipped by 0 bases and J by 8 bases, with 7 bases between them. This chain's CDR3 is CASSQDKVGYTF. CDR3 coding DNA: TGCGCCAGCAGCCAAGATAAAGTAGGCTACACCTTC.